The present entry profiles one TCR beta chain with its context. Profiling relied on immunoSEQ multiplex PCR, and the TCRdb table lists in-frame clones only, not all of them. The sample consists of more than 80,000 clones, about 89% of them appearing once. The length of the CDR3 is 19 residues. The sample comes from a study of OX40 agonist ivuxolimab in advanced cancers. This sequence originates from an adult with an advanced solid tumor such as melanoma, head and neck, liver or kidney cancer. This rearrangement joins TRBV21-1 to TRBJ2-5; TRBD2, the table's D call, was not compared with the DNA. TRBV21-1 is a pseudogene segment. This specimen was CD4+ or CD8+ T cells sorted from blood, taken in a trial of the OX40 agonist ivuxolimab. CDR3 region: CASSKGGLAGVVCWETQYF. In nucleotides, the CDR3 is TGTGCCAGCAGCAAAGGGGGACTAGCGGGTGTGGTTTGCTGGGAGACCCAGTACTTC.